This T cell receptor beta chain was identified in a study of regulatory T cells in long-lasting Graves disease. Study outcomes and limitations: TCR diversity was lower in persistent Graves' patients (versus newly diagnosed ones).

Combining iRepertoire HTBI primers with Arm-PCR of CDR3 regions, the authors built TCR beta libraries. TCRdb reprocessed the multiplex PCR reads via MiXCR and lists one record per CDR3 protein. This table has under 300,000 distinct CDR3 sequences, 15% to 20% appearing once. Only a few counts were recorded for this clonotype. Its antigen is not identified. V was trimmed by 4 bases and J by 2 bases, leaving 11 bases between them. Germline CDR1 reads MGHDK; CDR2 reads SYGVNS. The CDR3 totals 15 residues. The sample's time point: newly diagnosed GD, antithyroid drugs for less than 3 months. Extracted RNA from PBMCs served as the source of the TCR library.

This rearrangement joins TRBV25-1 to TRBJ2-2, with D hard to call. The sequenced sample was peripheral blood mononuclear cells (PBMCs), obtained at new diagnosis, from a patient treated with antithyroid drugs. The clonotype comes from a female donor with Graves disease. The chain's CDR3 is CASSGLSGNTGELFF. For the CDR3, the DNA is TGTGCCAGCAGTGGATTATCAGGCAACACCGGGGAGCTGTTTTTT.